These 5 T cell receptor beta chains were sequenced from one sample in a study of CD8+ T cells in alopecia areata. As the sequencing template, cDNA was produced by extracting RNA and reverse transcribing it. The method was immunoSEQ multiplex PCR; TCRdb's version includes in-frame clones alone and lacks a portion of them. The sample has 120,000 or so clones; over 60% are singletons. What was sequenced was CD4+ T cells sorted from blood. The receptor set was obtained from a human donor in good health.

This clone was observed a handful of times. This chain uses TRBV29-1 with TRBJ1-2; tentatively, D is TRBD1 (5 bases). V was clipped by 7 bases and J by 4 bases, with 7 bases between them. This CDR3 is 10 amino acids long. The germline V gene encodes CDR1 SQVTM and CDR2 ANQGSEA. The CDR3 DNA sequence: TGCAGCGCGGGGGGCTATGGCTACACCTTC. Protein: CSAGGYGYTF.

CDR3 loop: CSVDGFSYNEQFF. CDR3 coding DNA: TGCAGCGTTGACGGGTTTTCCTACAATGAGCAGTTCTTC. The chain couples TRBV29-1 to TRBJ2-1; D unresolved. The V and J ends lost 3 bases and 1 base respectively, with 7 bases between them. From germline, CDR1 is SQVTM and CDR2 ANQGSEA. The CDR3 consists of 13 residues.

This clone has only a few counts. V gene TRBV30 combines with J gene TRBJ2-7; no clear D. V gave up 4 bases and J gave up 0 bases, with 7 bases separating them. The CDR3 consists of 12 residues. Germline V gene data show CDR1 as GTSNPN and CDR2 as SVGIG (reference sequence). The chain's CDR3 is CAWTAASYEQYF. In DNA form, the CDR3 reads TGTGCCTGGACGGCCGCCTCCTACGAGCAGTACTTC. The variable domain in full, completed from reference TRBV30 and TRBJ2-7, reads SQTIHQWPATLVQPVGSPLSLECTVEGTSNPNLYWYRQAAGRGLQLLFYSVGIGQISSEVPQNLSASRPQDRQFILSSKKLLLSDSGFYLCAWTAASYEQYFGPGTRLTVT.

This clone was seen a few times. The CDR3 sequence: CASSFPTGQETQYF. The CDR3 DNA is TGTGCCAGCAGCTTTCCGACAGGCCAAGAGACCCAGTACTTC. This chain connects TRBV7-9 to TRBJ2-5; D perhaps matches TRBD1 (6 bases). Germline CDR1 is SEHNR and CDR2 is FQNEAQ (reference sequence). The CDR3 extends over 14 amino acids. V lost 3 bases and J lost 1, with 9 bases in between. Supplemented by reference TRBV7-9 and TRBJ2-5, the full variable domain reads DTGVSQNPRHKITKRGQNVTFRCDPISEHNRLYWYRQTLGQGPEFLTYFQNEAQLEKSRLLSDRFSAERPKGSFSTLEIQRTEQGDSAMYLCASSFPTGQETQYFGPGTRLLVL.

The chain uses TRBV11-2 and TRBJ2-3; possibly TRBD1 for D (6 bases). This CDR3 has 13 amino acids. Trimming stripped 2 bases from V and 3 bases from J, with 6 bases between. CDR1 and CDR2 from the germline V gene are SGHAT and FQNNGV. The CDR3: CASSLQGTDTQYF. CDR3 coding DNA: TGTGCCAGCAGCTTACAGGGGACAGATACGCAGTATTTT.